The T cell receptor beta chain under discussion was sequenced for a study of post-analysis software for immune sequencing data. Study results and limitations: Compared with controls, patients showed significantly lower normalized Chao1 diversity.

This clonotype occurred a few times. Its cognate antigen is unknown. The TCR beta cDNA libraries carried unique molecular identifiers. TCRdb re-called the PCR reads through MiXCR, storing one row per CDR3 protein. Seen here are 820,000 or so distinct CDR3 sequences, approximately 50% observed once, and the top ten hold approximately 4.4%. The clonotype originates from a girl aged 5 to 17 with multiple sclerosis. Sequencing was done on a sample of blood.

The CDR3 region has the DNA TGCGCCAGCACCAACAGGGGGCAAGAGCAGTACTTC. It specifies CASTNRGQEQYF. This chain uses TRBV5-1 with TRBJ2-4, with 9 bases aligning to TRBD1. Trimming removed 6 bases from V and 13 bases from J; junction bases left unmatched: 8. Germline V CDR1 and CDR2: SGHRS, YFSETQ. This CDR3 contains 12 residues.